The TCR beta chain under discussion was sequenced for a study of T cell changes during pregnancy in multiple sclerosis. Germline CDR1 and CDR2: SGHTA and FQGTGA. This CDR3 is built from 15 residues. The V end lost 1 base, the J end lost 8 bases, and 17 bases lay between the germline ends. The protocol was immunoSEQ multiplex PCR, while the TCRdb copy is restricted to in-frame clones and leaves out a portion. This sample has about 41,000 clones; 90% occur once, and the top ten carry 10%. The sample in question was CD8+ T cells from peripheral blood mononuclear cells, obtained in the first trimester of pregnancy. The TCR originated in a female donor with multiple sclerosis, enrolled in a pregnancy study. The V call is TRBV7-3, the J call TRBJ2-5; a weak D match, TRBD2 (6 bases). CDR3 nucleotides: TGTGCCAGCAGCTTAATATCTAGCGCCCTGGATACCCAGTACTTC. Protein product: CASSLISSALDTQYF.